The sequence of this TCR beta chain was determined in a study of control samples from healthy donors and cancer patients. The data were produced by immunoSEQ multiplex PCR, yet TCRdb's version contains in-frame clones alone and is incomplete. The sample holds about 150,000 clones, around 88% seen once. Per germline, CDR1 MDHEN and CDR2 SYDVKM. V lost 5 bases to trimming and J lost 3 bases, with 11 bases between them. This CDR3 contains 13 residues. This chain connects TRBV28 to TRBJ2-7; D possibly uses TRBD1 or TRBD2 (5 bases each). The specimen was blood. This receptor was obtained from a young man in good health. The DNA of the CDR3 is TGTGCCAGCAGTCCCGGGACGGTCTACGAGCAGTACTTC. It codes for CASSPGTVYEQYF.